Following are 4 T cell receptor beta chains from one sample sequenced in a study of shared clonotypes between healthy human individuals. Clones were read by immunoSEQ multiplex PCR, and TCRdb kept only the in-frame ones, dropping some. The repertoire has under 2.5 million clones, approximately 90% of them found once; the top ten carry approximately 0.4%. The sample taken for sequencing was naive CD4+ T cells from PBMCs. Subset specified: CD45RA+ positively selected. The receptor set was obtained from a man between 18 and 35 years old in good health. Some clones in this sample may be carry-over from other donors' samples.

V usage is TRBV19 and J usage is TRBJ1-4; a weak D match, TRBD1 (5 bases). Trimming left V 0 bases short and J 8 bases short, with 7 bases between. Germline values: CDR1 LNHDA, CDR2 SQIVND (reference sequence). This CDR3 region has 13 residues. The CDR3 protein is CASSIDWDEKLFF. The CDR3 DNA is TGTGCCAGTAGTATAGACTGGGACGAAAAACTGTTTTTT. The full variable domain, in which reference TRBV19 and TRBJ1-4 provide the parts outside the CDR3, is DGGITQSPKYLFRKEGQNVTLSCEQNLNHDAMYWYRQDPGQGLRLIYYSQIVNDFQKGDIAEGYSVSREKKESFPLTVTSAQKNPTAFYLCASSIDWDEKLFFGSGTQLSVL.

The genes are TRBV2 and TRBJ1-5, with D maybe TRBD1 (5 bases). CDR3 size: 15 residues. V lost 4 bases, J lost 6 bases, and 16 bases lay in between. Germline CDR1 SNHLY, CDR2 FYNNEI. The CDR3 DNA is TGTGCCAGCAGTGGGCATTGGGGCTCGGGTCAGCCCCAGCATTTT. Its translation is CASSGHWGSGQPQHF.

V gene TRBV27 combines with J gene TRBJ2-2; tentatively, D is TRBD2 (6 bases). The CDR3 has 16 residues. V was pared by 2 bases and J by 2 bases, with 12 bases between. CDR1 is MNHEY, CDR2 SMNVEV, per germline (reference sequence). CDR3 nucleotides: TGTGCCAGCAGTTTAGCGCTAGCGACTAACACCGGGGAGCTGTTTTTT. Protein product: CASSLALATNTGELFF.

The chain couples TRBV28 to TRBJ1-1; 7 bases align to TRBD1. V shed 6 bases, J shed 0 bases, and the junction held 10 bases outside the gene matches. The CDR3 is 16 amino acids. CDR1 and CDR2 from the germline V gene are MDHEN and SYDVKM. The CDR3: CASSRIRQGLNTEAFF. The CDR3 DNA reads TGTGCCAGCAGCCGGATAAGACAGGGCCTGAACACTGAAGCTTTCTTT.